What follows is one T cell receptor beta chain and its context. A read error may account for a junction end that differs from germline. The sample comes from a study of blood T cell repertoires in COVID-19. Background on the study: The study drew acute and convalescent COVID-19 samples from the United States, Italy and Spain. The cDNA or gDNA used as material had been derived from T cells, B-cell-depleted T cells, or PBMCs.

In the authors' methods: Reference gene primer amplification in the assay estimated nucleated cell counts. Sequencing was performed with immunoSEQ multiplex PCR; in TCRdb, only in-frame clones are kept and a portion is missing. The V and J calls and clone size are taken from that table; D and trimming were inferred from the DNA. The sample includes 60,000 to 80,000 clones, 70% to 90% seen only once; the top ten take 5.5% to 7%. This CDR3 spans 16 amino acids. CDR1 and CDR2 (germline): MDHEN, SYDVKM. This chain connects TRBV28 to TRBJ1-6, with D unclear. The receptor was derived from a woman aged 70-85 years with acute or convalescent COVID-19. The sample consisted of peripheral blood. CDR3 sequence (DNA): TGTGCCAGCAGTTTAACTCTCCCCTCCGATAATTCACCCCTCCACTTT. Translation gives CASSLTLPSDNSPLHF.